These T cell receptor beta chains were read from a single sample in a study of human T cells and chemical hapten exposure. TCRdb recomputed calls from the RACE reads with MiXCR, one row per CDR3 protein. The sample lists approximately 160,000 distinct CDR3 sequences, about 30% seen once, with 2% to 2.5% in the top ten. The starting material was whole blood, obtained in connection with sensitization to the hapten diphenylcyclopropenone (DPC). These receptors were obtained from a woman aged 18-29 years with alopecia areata. Some clones in this sample may be carry-over from other donors' samples. Each CDR3 is given with its conserved first and last residue. D genes are given only for firm matches. The size field is filled for only some rows; it gives once, few, many or a size class.

NA,TRBV6-4,few,TRBJ2-1,TGTGCCAGCTCGCAAAGTGACCTAAGGGATGAGCAGTTCTTC,CASSQSDLRDEQFF
NA,TRBV7-2,NA,TRBJ2-1,TGTGCCAGCCTTGGACAGTACAATGAGCAGTTCTTC,CASLGQYNEQFF
NA,TRBV9,few,TRBJ1-2,TGTGCCAGCAGCGTAGGACAAGGGCGGTATGGCTACACCTTC,CASSVGQGRYGYTF
TRBD2,TRBV27,few,TRBJ2-3,TGTGCCAGCAGTCAGTCTAGCGGGAGGGCAGATACGCAGTATTTT,CASSQSSGRADTQYF
TRBD2,TRBV7-3,NA,TRBJ2-5,TGTGCCAGCAGCTTAGGTACCGGGAGGATAGAGACCCAGTACTTC,CASSLGTGRIETQYF
NA,TRBV29-1,NA,TRBJ1-6,TGCAGCGTTGGAGGCGCCAGGGATTCACCCCTCCACTTT,CSVGGARDSPLHF
NA,TRBV7-2,few,TRBJ2-1,TGTGCCAGCAGCTCCTGGGGGTCCAGGGCGGGGCAGTTCTTC,CASSSWGSRAGQFF
NA,TRBV9,NA,TRBJ1-6,TGTGCCAGCAGCGTAGGGGACATGGAGCCAGCCCTCCACTTT,CASSVGDMEPALHF
TRBD2,TRBV20-1,once,TRBJ2-1,TGCAGTGCACCGGGACTAGCGGGATGGAATGAGCAGTTCTTC,CSAPGLAGWNEQFF
NA,TRBV29-1,many,TRBJ1-1,TGCAGCGTTGGAGATAGGGAAGCTTTCTTT,CSVGDREAFF
TRBD2,TRBV28,few,TRBJ2-2,TGTGCCAGCAGTGGCCCTATAGCGGGAGGGACTTCGAACACCGGGGAGCTGTTTTTT,CASSGPIAGGTSNTGELFF
NA,TRBV5-1,once,TRBJ2-3,TGCGCCAGCAACCCCACAGATACGCAGTATTTT,CASNPTDTQYF
NA,TRBV7-9,NA,TRBJ2-7,TGTGCCAGCAACGCAACAGGGGAGCGGGCCTACGAGCAGTACTTC,CASNATGERAYEQYF
NA,TRBV6-2/TRBV6-3,NA,TRBJ2-5,TGTGCCAGCAGCGGAGCTTCCCCGGAGCAAGAGACCCAGTACTTC,CASSGASPEQETQYF
TRBD2,TRBV7-9,once,TRBJ2-1,TGTGCCAGCAGCTTAATCCTGACTAGCACTACTGATGAGCAGTTCTTC,CASSLILTSTTDEQFF
NA,TRBV5-1,once,TRBJ2-2,TGCGCCAGCAGCTTGGGAGTTGCAGGGGCCACCGGGGAGCTGTTTTTT,CASSLGVAGATGELFF
NA,TRBV29-1,few,TRBJ1-2,TGCAGCGTTGAAGATAGGACCTGGGTCGGCTACACCTTC,CSVEDRTWVGYTF
NA,TRBV29-1,few,TRBJ1-2,TGCAGCGGTTTTTCGGGGGCTTCTAACTATGGCTACACCTTC,CSGFSGASNYGYTF
NA,TRBV24-1,NA,TRBJ2-1,TGTGCCACCAGCCCTACAGGGCGAGATGAGCAGTTCTTC,CATSPTGRDEQFF
TRBD1,TRBV30,many,TRBJ1-2,TGTGCCTGGAGCCGACAGGGCGGGTATGGCTACACCTTC,CAWSRQGGYGYTF
NA,TRBV2,few,TRBJ2-4,TGTGCCAGCACTCCCGGGCAACTAGCCAAAAACATTCAGTACTTC,CASTPGQLAKNIQYF
NA,TRBV4-1,NA,TRBJ2-4,TGCGCCAGCAGCCAAGGGGCAAACATTCAGTACTTC,CASSQGANIQYF
NA,TRBV29-1,many,TRBJ1-1,TGCAGCGCTTTCCAAGGGGCGGGCACTGAAGCTTTCTTT,CSAFQGAGTEAFF
NA,TRBV4-1,NA,TRBJ1-1,TGCGCCAGCAGCCAAGGGGCTCAGGGGAACACTGAAGCTTTCTTT,CASSQGAQGNTEAFF
NA,TRBV2,once,TRBJ2-2,TGTGCCAGCAGTGGAAAGGGGCACTTGAACACCGGGGAGCTGTTTTTT,CASSGKGHLNTGELFF
NA,TRBV10-3,NA,TRBJ2-1,TGTGCCACCTCCGACGGGGTTGAGCAGTTCTTC,CATSDGVEQFF
TRBD1,TRBV4-1,once,TRBJ2-3,TGCGCCAGCAGCCAAGGGACAGGGACTAGCACAGATACGCAGTATTTT,CASSQGTGTSTDTQYF
NA,TRBV29-1,NA,TRBJ1-1,TGCAGCGTTTCCGCGCAGGCCACTGAAGCTTTCTTT,CSVSAQATEAFF
NA,TRBV20-1,few,TRBJ1-2,TGCAGTGCTAGAGATCGAATGGAGAGTAACTATGGCTACACCTTC,CSARDRMESNYGYTF
TRBD2,TRBV6-6,NA,TRBJ2-7,TGTGCCAGCAGCCCCGCGACACTAGCGGGGGTTACTTACGAGCAGTACTTC,CASSPATLAGVTYEQYF
TRBD2,TRBV11-2,NA,TRBJ2-2,TGTGCCAGCAGCTTAGCTTACTCAGCGGGAGGGCCCCAGACCGGGGAGCTGTTTTTT,CASSLAYSAGGPQTGELFF
NA,TRBV18,NA,TRBJ2-3,TGTGCCAGCTCACCCCTCCCCAGAGGGGGAATGATCACAGATACGCAGTATTTT,CASSPLPRGGMITDTQYF
TRBD1,TRBV5-1,many,TRBJ1-2,TGCGCCAGCAGCTCCACCAGACAGGGGCATGGCTACACCTTC,CASSSTRQGHGYTF
NA,TRBV20-1,few,TRBJ2-1,TGCAGTGCTCCGCGGGAAAATGAGCAGTTCTTC,CSAPRENEQFF
NA,TRBV27,NA,TRBJ1-3,TGTGCCAGCAGAGGGGCCGGAGACTCTGGAAACACCATATATTTT,CASRGAGDSGNTIYF
NA,TRBV29-1,NA,TRBJ2-1,TGCAGCGTCGCCGGCTTCCCGCCCTACAATGAGCAGTTCTTC,CSVAGFPPYNEQFF
NA,TRBV20-1,few,TRBJ2-4,TGCAGTGCTAGAGATAGGGATTTAGCCAAAAACATTCAGTACTTC,CSARDRDLAKNIQYF